Following are 21 T cell receptor beta chains from one sample sequenced in a study of T-cell memory formation after mild COVID-19 (dated by TCRdb to about 2021). The library relied on 5' RACE. The sequencer was an Illumina NovaSeq 6000. The public reads were reprocessed in TCRdb via fastp at Q25 and MiXCR, keeping in-frame beta chains. Under each unique CDR3 protein, matching rows form one entry showing the most common genes and DNA. The sample has approximately 300,000 distinct CDR3 sequences on record, approximately 15% of them singletons. Roughly 20% of the sample belongs to the ten largest clones. Sequenced: PBMCs or a T cell subset sorted from them (not recorded which). These receptors were obtained from a man aged 18 to 30 who had mild COVID-19 (a few samples of this study predate the infection). The sample titles of this study are shuffled in the database, so cell type and time point are left out; the donor was told from shared clones.

This clonotype was counted at least ten times. The chain couples TRBV5-6 to TRBJ2-3; maybe TRBD2 (7 bases). V was pared by 2 bases and J by 9 bases, with 22 bases between. The CDR3 sequence is 16 residues long. Germline CDR1 is SGHDT and CDR2 is YYEEEE. As DNA, the CDR3 is TGTGCCAGCAGCTTCCGGGGGGCTCTCCTTTTCGAAACGCAGTATTTT. The encoded protein is CASSFRGALLFETQYF.

The V call is TRBV9, the J call TRBJ1-2; D uncertain. The V and J ends lost 4 bases and 4 bases respectively, with 17 bases between them. There are 15 residues in the CDR3. CDR1 is SGDLS and CDR2 is YYNGEE in the germline V gene. Here the CDR3 reads CASSPSPEGLYGYTF. CDR3 DNA sequence: TGTGCCAGCAGCCCATCACCTGAGGGTCTCTATGGCTACACCTTC.

The chain uses TRBV6-5 and TRBJ1-1; 8 bases agree with TRBD1. The V and J ends lost 7 bases and 4 bases, in that order; junction bases with no gene match: 8. The length of the CDR3 is 14 residues. Looked up from germline, CDR1 is MNHEY and CDR2 is SVGAGI. CDR3 in DNA: TGTGCCAGCATCGGGGCAGGGGGCCTCACTGAAGCTTTCTTT. Its translation is CASIGAGGLTEAFF.

A few counts support this clonotype. The chain combines TRBV20-1 with TRBJ2-5; D is perhaps TRBD2 (6 bases). Germline CDR1 reads DFQATT; CDR2 reads SNEGSKA (reference sequence). The CDR3 has 13 residues. The V end lost 7 bases, the J end lost 3 bases, and 15 bases lay between the germline ends. The CDR3 loop is CSGGVRSKETQYF. The DNA for the CDR3 is TGCAGTGGCGGGGTTCGTAGTAAAGAGACCCAGTACTTC.

There are a few counts of this clonotype. The chain joins TRBV3-1 to TRBJ1-4; no firm D call. Trimming pared 5 bases from V and 5 bases from J, leaving 15 bases between. The germline gives CDR1 LGHDT, CDR2 YNNKEL (reference sequence). This CDR3 contains 15 residues. The CDR3 DNA sequence: TGTGCCAGCAGCTACTACGGACGGGCGAATGAAAAACTGTTTTTT. Amino acids: CASSYYGRANEKLFF.

This clonotype was counted only a few times. The chain combines TRBV7-2 with TRBJ2-3; possibly TRBD2 for D (5 bases). The germline gives CDR1 SGHTA, CDR2 FQGNSA. The CDR3 covers 13 residues. V lost 4 bases and J lost 5, with 10 bases in between. CDR3 coding DNA: TGTGCCAGCAGCTCCTTACGGGGAGATACGCAGTATTTT. Encoded protein: CASSSLRGDTQYF.

This clonotype was observed a handful of times. This chain uses TRBV7-3 with TRBJ2-1; 11 bases match TRBD2. V shed 4 bases and J 8 bases; nucleotides not matched to a gene: 16. The length of the CDR3 is 18 residues. CDR1 SGHTA and CDR2 FQGTGA come from the germline V gene. The CDR3 DNA reads as TGTGCCAGCAGCTCCGGTATAGTAGCGGGGGGGCCTAGGGATGAGCAGTTCTTC. This sequence encodes CASSSGIVAGGPRDEQFF.

The rearrangement joins TRBV7-3 to TRBJ2-3; D gene unclear. V was trimmed by 4 bases and J by 0 bases, leaving 11 bases between them. CDR1 and CDR2 from the germline V gene are SGHTA and FQGTGA. This CDR3 spans 15 amino acids. The CDR3 reads CASSSLARSTDTQYF. CDR3 in DNA: TGTGCCAGCAGCTCATTAGCAAGGAGCACAGATACGCAGTATTTT.

This clonotype was observed a single time. The genes are TRBV7-9 and TRBJ1-4; the D gene is possibly TRBD1 (6 bases). The CDR3 length is 14 residues. Germline V gene lookup returns CDR1 SEHNR and CDR2 FQNEAQ (reference sequence). Trimming pared 2 bases from V and 5 bases from J, leaving 9 bases between. The CDR3 reads CASSLTGKNEKLFF. CDR3 DNA sequence: TGTGCCAGCAGCTTAACAGGGAAGAATGAAAAACTGTTTTTT.

Only a few counts were recorded for this clonotype. The chain couples TRBV3-1 to TRBJ2-3; no reliable D call. CDR3 length: 13 amino acids. Deletions cut 5 bases from V and 10 bases from J, with 16 bases between. The V gene's germline CDR1 is LGHDT and CDR2 YNNKEL (reference sequence). The CDR3 nucleotides read TGTGCCAGCAGCACCGGACGGAAGAACCCGCAGTATTTT. Its protein product is CASSTGRKNPQYF.

This clonotype was counted only a few times. This chain joins TRBV20-1 and TRBJ1-5; D remains ambiguous. With 6 bases removed from V and 7 bases from J, the gap between germline ends came to 13 bases. Germline V gene sequence: CDR1 DFQATT, CDR2 SNEGSKA (reference sequence). The CDR3 runs 12 residues. CDR3 region: CSANPTGQPQHF. The CDR3 DNA sequence: TGCAGTGCCAACCCGACCGGCCAGCCCCAGCATTTT.

This sequence joins TRBV30 and TRBJ1-2, with 8 bases aligning to TRBD1. V trimming: 0 bases; J trimming: 4 bases; junction bases outside the gene matches: 4. CDR1 and CDR2 from the germline V gene are GTSNPN and SVGIG (reference sequence). CDR3 length: 14 amino acids. CDR3 bases: TGTGCCTGGAGTGTACGCGGGACAGGCTATGGCTACACCTTC. The encoded protein is CAWSVRGTGYGYTF.

This clonotype was counted only a few times. The chain has TRBV7-9 and TRBJ2-1, with 11 bases aligning to TRBD2. J was trimmed by 3 bases and V by 3 bases; bases with no gene match: 1. This CDR3 contains 15 residues. Germline CDR1 is SEHNR and CDR2 is FQNEAQ (reference sequence). DNA of the CDR3: TGTGCCAGCAGCTTTAGCGGGGGGGTCTACAATGAGCAGTTCTTC. It translates to CASSFSGGVYNEQFF.

The table lists this clonotype with many counts. The rearrangement uses TRBV5-6 and TRBJ1-1, with D maybe TRBD1 (5 bases). Germline assignment: CDR1 SGHDT and CDR2 YYEEEE. The CDR3 has 16 residues. V gave up 0 bases and J gave up 3 bases, with 15 bases separating them. CDR3 protein: CASSLVRGTTHTEAFF. The CDR3 DNA sequence: TGTGCCAGCAGCTTGGTTCGGGGGACGACGCACACTGAAGCTTTCTTT.

The chain employs TRBV4-2 and TRBJ1-2; TRBD1 might be the D (5 bases). There are 17 residues in the CDR3. CDR1 is LGHNA, CDR2 YNFKEQ, per germline. V lost 0 bases to trimming and J lost 5 bases, with 19 bases between them. The CDR3, as DNA: TGTGCCAGCAGCCAAGAACAGTTCCAGACAGCCAGGTATGGCTACACCTTC. The encoded protein is CASSQEQFQTARYGYTF.

The chain joins TRBV14 to TRBJ1-1; a weak D match, TRBD1 (5 bases). Trimming removed 1 base at V and 1 base at J, with 13 bases between. This CDR3 contains 16 residues. Looked up from germline, CDR1 is SGHDN and CDR2 is FVKESK. CDR3 in DNA: TGTGCCAGCAGCCAAGGTGGGGCCCAGGGGAACACTGAAGCTTTCTTT. Protein sequence: CASSQGGAQGNTEAFF.

This clonotype was picked up a small number of times. The chain recombines TRBV5-1 with TRBJ1-3; D gene ambiguous. V lost 6 bases to trimming and J lost 0 bases, with 10 bases between them. The CDR3 has 14 residues. Germline V gives CDR1 SGHRS, CDR2 YFSETQ. The CDR3 bases are TGCGCCAGCAAGGACGGACGCTCTGGAAACACCATATATTTT. This encodes CASKDGRSGNTIYF.

This clonotype was found a few times. In DNA, the CDR3 is TGCAGTGCTAGAGGGGGTAGTAGGCAGTCTAGCACAGATACGCAGTATTTT. Protein product: CSARGGSRQSSTDTQYF. The rearrangement uses TRBV20-1 and TRBJ2-3; D gene uncertain. With 1 base removed from V and 0 bases from J, the gap between germline ends came to 17 bases. CDR1 DFQATT and CDR2 SNEGSKA come from the germline V gene (reference sequence). This CDR3 region has 17 residues.

The table lists this clonotype with a few counts. The gene calls are TRBV5-1 and TRBJ2-3; tentatively, D is TRBD2 (5 bases). The CDR3 totals 15 residues. Deletions cut 0 bases from V and 3 bases from J, with 11 bases between. The V gene's germline CDR1 is SGHRS and CDR2 YFSETQ. The CDR3 sequence: CASSLGAEVTDTQYF. The DNA of the CDR3 is TGCGCCAGCAGCTTGGGAGCGGAGGTAACAGATACGCAGTATTTT.

This clonotype showed up just a few times. The CDR3 sequence: CASSPGRTAYEQYV. DNA of the CDR3: TGTGCCAGCAGCCCGGGGCGGACAGCCTACGAGCAGTACGTC. The chain joins TRBV13 to TRBJ2-7; D may be TRBD1 (6 bases). This CDR3 is 14 amino acids long. V dropped 5 bases and J dropped 2 bases, with 13 bases sitting between them. CDR1 is PRHDT, CDR2 FYEKMQ, per germline (reference sequence).

This clonotype came up a few times. The chain uses TRBV20-1 and TRBJ2-5; possible D gene TRBD1, 6 bases. Germline values: CDR1 DFQATT, CDR2 SNEGSKA (reference sequence). Trimming removed 0 bases from V and 5 bases from J, with 16 bases in between. The CDR3 is 15 residues long. The CDR3 DNA follows: TGCAGTGCTAGAGAGGCCGCAGGGGTTTGGGAGACCCAGTACTTC. Its protein product is CSAREAAGVWETQYF.